These 4 T cell receptor beta chains originate from one sample sequenced in a study of identical twins. TCRdb re-derived calls from the 5' RACE reads in MiXCR, one entry per CDR3 protein. Of 420,000 or so distinct CDR3 sequences in the sample, less than 20% are singletons; the top ten hold approximately 12%. The sample taken for sequencing was naive T cells sorted from blood. These receptors came from a man aged 50 to 59 in good health.

The genes are TRBV10-1 and TRBJ2-1, with D tentatively TRBD2 (6 bases). The V end was cut by 3 bases, the J end by 7 bases, with 10 bases between. CDR1 and CDR2 (germline): WNHNN, SYGVQD (reference sequence). The CDR3 extends over 13 amino acids. This chain's CDR3 is CASSDGGVNEQFF. The CDR3 DNA reads as TGCGCCAGCAGTGATGGCGGGGTAAATGAGCAGTTCTTC.

This chain connects TRBV21-1 to TRBJ2-6. TRBV21-1 is a listed pseudogene. The CDR3 extends over 17 amino acids. The CDR3 bases are TGTGCCAGCAGCGAGACTCGACACAGGTCTGGGGCCAACGTCCTGACTTTC. Translated, it gives CASSETRHRSGANVLTF.

This clonotype was seen a few times. This rearrangement joins TRBV6-2 or TRBV6-3 to TRBJ1-1, with no clear D. The CDR3 is 13 residues long. V was shortened by 7 bases and J by 1 base, with 10 bases between the two germline ends. From germline, CDR1 is MNHEY and CDR2 SVGEGT. The CDR3 loop reads CASTSPANTEAFF. The CDR3 nucleotides read TGTGCCAGCACTTCACCGGCGAACACTGAAGCTTTCTTT.

This clonotype has ten or more counts. The V call is TRBV5-1, the J call TRBJ2-2; TRBD2 aligns across 8 bases. V gave up 2 bases and J gave up 6 bases; unmatched junction bases: 9. This CDR3 is 16 amino acids long. Germline CDR1 reads SGHRS; CDR2 reads YFSETQ. CDR3 in amino acids: CASSFAGRTSSGELFF. Here the CDR3 DNA reads TGCGCCAGCAGCTTCGCAGGCCGGACTAGCTCCGGGGAGCTGTTTTTT.